Presented here are 5 T cell receptor beta chains from one specimen sequenced in a study of T cell repertoires in cytomegalovirus infection. TCRdb re-called the reads with MiXCR, one entry per CDR3 protein. This table has about 680,000 distinct CDR3 sequences, around 24% appearing once. Material for sequencing was CD8+ T cells from PBMCs. These receptor sequences come from a human donor in good health (CMV status not recorded). Some clones in this sample may be carry-over from other donors' samples.

This clonotype was recorded many times. The chain combines TRBV7-6 with TRBJ2-1; a weak D match, TRBD1 (8 bases). The CDR3 runs 15 residues. V shed 5 bases and J shed 5 bases, with 16 bases lying between them. Per the germline V gene, CDR1 is SGHVS and CDR2 is FNYEAQ. This chain's CDR3 is CASSHRGGVNNEQFF. The CDR3 DNA is TGTGCCAGCAGCCACAGGGGGGGTGTCAACAATGAGCAGTTCTTC. Full variable domain (missing parts from reference TRBV7-6 and TRBJ2-1): GAGVSQSPRYKVTKRGQDVALRCDPISGHVSLYWYRQALGQGPEFLTYFNYEAQQDKSGLPNDRFSAERPEGSISTLTIQRTEQRDSAMYRCASSHRGGVNNEQFFGPGTRLTVL.

This chain uses TRBV14 with TRBJ1-1, with D perhaps TRBD1 (5 bases). The CDR3 is 14 amino acids. Germline V lookup: CDR1 SGHDN, CDR2 FVKESK. The V end lost 0 bases, the J end lost 4 bases, and 9 bases lay between the germline ends. CDR3 bases: TGTGCCAGCAGCCAAGACAGGGCCGGCACTGAAGCTTTCTTT. This gives the protein CASSQDRAGTEAFF.

This clonotype appeared many times. The V gene is TRBV6-2 or TRBV6-3, the J gene TRBJ2-1; D not resolved. V was pared by 0 bases and J by 0 bases, with 12 bases between. CDR3 size: 17 residues. From germline, CDR1 is MNHEY and CDR2 SVGEGT. The CDR3 protein is CASSYSKAEGSYNEQFF. CDR3 bases: TGTGCCAGCAGTTACTCGAAAGCCGAAGGCTCCTACAATGAGCAGTTCTTC.

This clonotype occurred a few times. The chain combines TRBV15 with TRBJ1-1; TRBD1 is a possible D gene (5 bases). This CDR3 region has 16 residues. Germline V gene lookup returns CDR1 LNHNV and CDR2 YYDKDF (reference sequence). Between the trimmed V and J ends, which lost 3 bases and 3 bases, there was a span of 17 bases. The CDR3 region is CATSRLWGEWDTEAFF. The CDR3 DNA is TGTGCCACCAGCAGGTTATGGGGGGAGTGGGACACTGAAGCTTTCTTT.

This clonotype appeared a few times. The chain combines TRBV6-1 with TRBJ2-7; D is unclear. Per germline, CDR1 MNHNS and CDR2 SASEGT. V was cut by 1 base and J by 7 bases, with 11 bases left in between. This CDR3 spans 13 amino acids. The CDR3 spells CASSEVSPEEQYF. CDR3 nucleotide sequence: TGTGCCAGCAGTGAAGTCTCCCCTGAGGAGCAGTACTTC.